This T cell receptor (beta chain) was obtained from a study of blood T cells in healthy people across ages. About this clonotype: The antigen is undetermined.

A J-beta primer mix and a sample-barcoded 5' primer were used in a second PCR of roughly 6 to 11 cycles. TCRdb reanalysed the 5' RACE reads using MiXCR and keeps one entry per CDR3 protein. Here the sample spans about 1.5 million distinct CDR3 sequences, 40% to 45% being singletons. This CDR3 contains 12 residues. Germline CDR1 is MNHEY and CDR2 is SVGEGT. Study-wide results and limits: Per-million-T-cell TCR beta diversity fell roughly linearly with age.

The sequencing sample was made of blood. This sequence was found in a woman aged 18-29 years in good health. V and J are TRBV6-2 or TRBV6-3 and TRBJ1-4, with TRBD1 as a possible D gene (5 bases). CDR3 region: CDWRGAREKLFF. The CDR3 DNA follows: TGTGACTGGAGGGGAGCTCGGGAAAAACTGTTTTTT.